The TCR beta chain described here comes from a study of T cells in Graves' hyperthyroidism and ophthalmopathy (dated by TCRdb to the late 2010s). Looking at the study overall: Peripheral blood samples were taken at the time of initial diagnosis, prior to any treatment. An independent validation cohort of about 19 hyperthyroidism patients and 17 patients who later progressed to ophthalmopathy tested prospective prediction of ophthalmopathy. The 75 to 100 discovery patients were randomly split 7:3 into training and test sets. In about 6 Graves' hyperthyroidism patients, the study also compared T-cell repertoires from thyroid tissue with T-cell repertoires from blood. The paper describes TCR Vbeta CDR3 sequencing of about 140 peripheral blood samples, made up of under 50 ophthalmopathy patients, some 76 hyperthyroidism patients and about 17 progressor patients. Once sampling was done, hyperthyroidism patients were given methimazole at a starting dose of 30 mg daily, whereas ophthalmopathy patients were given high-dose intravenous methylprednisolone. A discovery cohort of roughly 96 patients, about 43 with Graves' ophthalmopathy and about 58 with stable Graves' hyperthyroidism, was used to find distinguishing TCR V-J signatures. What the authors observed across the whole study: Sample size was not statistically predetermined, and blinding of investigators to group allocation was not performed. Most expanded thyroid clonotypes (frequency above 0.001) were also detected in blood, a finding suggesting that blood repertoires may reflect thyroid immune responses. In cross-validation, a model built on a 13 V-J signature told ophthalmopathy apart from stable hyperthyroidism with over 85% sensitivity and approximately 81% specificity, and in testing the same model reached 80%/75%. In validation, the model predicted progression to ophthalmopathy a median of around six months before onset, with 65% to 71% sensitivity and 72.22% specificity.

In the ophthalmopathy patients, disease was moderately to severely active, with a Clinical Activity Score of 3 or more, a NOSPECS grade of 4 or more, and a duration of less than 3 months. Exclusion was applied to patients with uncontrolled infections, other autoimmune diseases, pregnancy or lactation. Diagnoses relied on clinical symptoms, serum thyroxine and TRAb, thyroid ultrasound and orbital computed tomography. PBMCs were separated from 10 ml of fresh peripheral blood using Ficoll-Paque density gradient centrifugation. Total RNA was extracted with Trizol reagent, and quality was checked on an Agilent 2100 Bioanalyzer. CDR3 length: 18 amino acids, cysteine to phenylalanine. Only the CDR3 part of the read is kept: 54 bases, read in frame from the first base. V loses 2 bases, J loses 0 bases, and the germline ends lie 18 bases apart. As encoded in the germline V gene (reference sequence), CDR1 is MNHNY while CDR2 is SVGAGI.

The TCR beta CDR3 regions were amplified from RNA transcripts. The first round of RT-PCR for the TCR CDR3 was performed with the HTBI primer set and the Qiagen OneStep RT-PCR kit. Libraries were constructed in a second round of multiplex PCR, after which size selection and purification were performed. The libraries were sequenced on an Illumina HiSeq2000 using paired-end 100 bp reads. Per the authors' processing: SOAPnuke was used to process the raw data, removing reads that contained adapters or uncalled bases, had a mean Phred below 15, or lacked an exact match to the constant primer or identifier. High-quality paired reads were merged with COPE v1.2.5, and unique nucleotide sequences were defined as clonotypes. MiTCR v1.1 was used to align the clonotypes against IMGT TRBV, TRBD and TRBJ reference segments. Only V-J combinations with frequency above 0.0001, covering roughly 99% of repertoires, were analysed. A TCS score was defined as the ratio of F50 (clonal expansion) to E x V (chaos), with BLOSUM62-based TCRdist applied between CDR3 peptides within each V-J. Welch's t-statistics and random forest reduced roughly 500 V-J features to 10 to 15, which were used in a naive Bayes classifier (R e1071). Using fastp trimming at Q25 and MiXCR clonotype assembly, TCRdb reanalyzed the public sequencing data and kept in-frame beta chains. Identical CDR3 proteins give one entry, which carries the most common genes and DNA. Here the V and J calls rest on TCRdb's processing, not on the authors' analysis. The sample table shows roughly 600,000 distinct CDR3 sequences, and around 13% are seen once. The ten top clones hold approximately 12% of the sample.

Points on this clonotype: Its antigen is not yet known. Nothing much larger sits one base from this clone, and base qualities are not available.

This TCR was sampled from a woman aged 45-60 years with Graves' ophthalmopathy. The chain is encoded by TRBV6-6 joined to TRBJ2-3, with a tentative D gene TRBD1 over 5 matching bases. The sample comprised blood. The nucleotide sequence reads TGTGCCAGCAGTTACAGGTGGTGGGGCGACAGTAGCACAGATACGCAGTATTTT. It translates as CASSYRWWGDSSTDTQYF.